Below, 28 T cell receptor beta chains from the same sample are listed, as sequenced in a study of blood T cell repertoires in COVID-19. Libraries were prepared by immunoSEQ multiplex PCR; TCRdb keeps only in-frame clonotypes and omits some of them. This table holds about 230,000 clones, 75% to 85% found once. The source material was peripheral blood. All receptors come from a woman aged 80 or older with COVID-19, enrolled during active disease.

CDR3 coding DNA: TGTGCCAGCAGTTCCCAGGACAGGGCGAACACTGAAGCTTTCTTT. Protein product: CASSSQDRANTEAFF. V usage is TRBV27 and J usage is TRBJ1-1; 8 nucleotides line up with TRBD1. The V gene's germline CDR1 is MNHEY and CDR2 SMNVEV (reference sequence). The CDR3 consists of 15 residues. The V segment lost 4 bases and the J segment 1 base; nucleotides outside the gene matches: 5.

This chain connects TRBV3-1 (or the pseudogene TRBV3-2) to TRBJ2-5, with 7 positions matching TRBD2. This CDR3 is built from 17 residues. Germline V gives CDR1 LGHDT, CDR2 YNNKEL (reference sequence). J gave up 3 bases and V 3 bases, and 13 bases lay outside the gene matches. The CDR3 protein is CASSHPYPREIEETQYF. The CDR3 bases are TGTGCCAGCAGCCACCCATACCCGCGGGAGATAGAAGAGACCCAGTACTTC.

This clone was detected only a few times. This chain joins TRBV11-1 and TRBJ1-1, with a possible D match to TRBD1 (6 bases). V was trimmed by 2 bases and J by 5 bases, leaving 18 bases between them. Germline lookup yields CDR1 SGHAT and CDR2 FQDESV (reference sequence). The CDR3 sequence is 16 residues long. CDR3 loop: CASSLLSQRGTTEAFF. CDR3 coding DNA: TGTGCCAGCAGCTTATTGAGTCAACGAGGGACAACTGAAGCTTTCTTT.

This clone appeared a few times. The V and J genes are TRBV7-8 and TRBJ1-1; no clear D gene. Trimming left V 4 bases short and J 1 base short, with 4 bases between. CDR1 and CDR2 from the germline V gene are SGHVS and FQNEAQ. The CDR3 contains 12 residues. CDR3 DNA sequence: TGTGCCAGCAGCTGGAGGAACACTGAAGCTTTCTTT. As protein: CASSWRNTEAFF.

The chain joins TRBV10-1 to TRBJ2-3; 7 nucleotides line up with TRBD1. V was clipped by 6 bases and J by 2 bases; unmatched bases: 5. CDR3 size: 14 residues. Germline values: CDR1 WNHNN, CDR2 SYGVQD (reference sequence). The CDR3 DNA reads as TGCGCCAGCAGCGGGACAGCCCACACAGATACGCAGTATTTT. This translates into CASSGTAHTDTQYF.

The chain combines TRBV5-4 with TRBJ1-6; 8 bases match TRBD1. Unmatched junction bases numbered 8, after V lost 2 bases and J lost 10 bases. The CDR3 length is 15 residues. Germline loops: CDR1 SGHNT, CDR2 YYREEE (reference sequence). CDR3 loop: CASSFTGGTLSPLHF. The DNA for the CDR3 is TGTGCCAGCAGCTTTACAGGGGGGACGTTGTCACCCCTCCACTTT.

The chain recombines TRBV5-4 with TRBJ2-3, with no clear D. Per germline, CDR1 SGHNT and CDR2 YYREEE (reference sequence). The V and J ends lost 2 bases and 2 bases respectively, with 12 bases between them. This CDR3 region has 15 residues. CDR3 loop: CASSFTSEYTDTQYF. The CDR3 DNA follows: TGTGCCAGCAGCTTCACGTCGGAGTACACAGATACGCAGTATTTT.

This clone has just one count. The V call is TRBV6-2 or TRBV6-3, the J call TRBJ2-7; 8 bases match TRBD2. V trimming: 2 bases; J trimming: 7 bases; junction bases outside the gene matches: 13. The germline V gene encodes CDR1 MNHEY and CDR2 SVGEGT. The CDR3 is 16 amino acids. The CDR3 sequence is CASSYASLAEEGEQYF. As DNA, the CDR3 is TGTGCCAGCAGTTACGCCTCACTAGCGGAGGAAGGGGAGCAGTACTTC.

CDR3 amino acids: CASSMGTTGISEQYF. The DNA for the CDR3 is TGCGCCAGCAGCATGGGCACGACAGGTATCTCCGAGCAGTACTTC. The chain links TRBV5-1 to TRBJ2-7; TRBD1 might be the D (6 bases). The CDR3 runs 15 residues. Deletions cut 4 bases from V and 6 bases from J, with 20 bases between. The germline gives CDR1 SGHRS, CDR2 YFSETQ.

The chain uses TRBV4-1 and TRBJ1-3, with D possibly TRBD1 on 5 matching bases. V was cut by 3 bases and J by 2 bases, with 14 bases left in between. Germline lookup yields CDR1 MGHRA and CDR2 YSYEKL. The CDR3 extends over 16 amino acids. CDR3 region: CASSQSLQAAGNTIYF. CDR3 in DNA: TGCGCCAGCAGCCAGAGTTTACAGGCGGCTGGAAACACCATATATTTT.

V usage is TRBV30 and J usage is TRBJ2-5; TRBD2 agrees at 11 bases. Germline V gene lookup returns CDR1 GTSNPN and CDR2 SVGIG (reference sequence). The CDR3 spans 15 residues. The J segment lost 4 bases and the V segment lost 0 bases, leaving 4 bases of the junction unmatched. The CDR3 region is CAWSVGLAGGETQYF. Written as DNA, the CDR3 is TGTGCCTGGAGTGTAGGGCTAGCGGGGGGAGAGACCCAGTACTTC.

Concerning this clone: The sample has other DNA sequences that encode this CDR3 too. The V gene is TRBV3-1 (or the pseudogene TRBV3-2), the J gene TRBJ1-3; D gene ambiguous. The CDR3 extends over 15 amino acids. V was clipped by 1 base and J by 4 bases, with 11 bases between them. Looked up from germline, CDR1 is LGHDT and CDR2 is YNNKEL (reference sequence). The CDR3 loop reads CASSQVRSGGNTIYF. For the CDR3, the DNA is TGTGCCAGCAGCCAAGTGCGATCGGGGGGAAACACCATATATTTT.

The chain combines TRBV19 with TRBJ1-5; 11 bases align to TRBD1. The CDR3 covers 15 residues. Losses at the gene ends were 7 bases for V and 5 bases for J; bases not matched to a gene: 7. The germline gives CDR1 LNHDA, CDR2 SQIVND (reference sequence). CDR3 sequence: CASKEDRGLYQPQHF. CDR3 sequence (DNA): TGTGCCAGTAAAGAGGACAGGGGGCTTTATCAGCCCCAGCATTTT.

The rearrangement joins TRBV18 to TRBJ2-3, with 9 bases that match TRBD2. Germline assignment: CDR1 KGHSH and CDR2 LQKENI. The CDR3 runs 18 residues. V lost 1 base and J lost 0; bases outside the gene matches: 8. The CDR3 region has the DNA TGTGCCAGCTCACCACGAATAACTAGCGGGCCGAGCACAGATACGCAGTATTTT. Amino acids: CASSPRITSGPSTDTQYF.

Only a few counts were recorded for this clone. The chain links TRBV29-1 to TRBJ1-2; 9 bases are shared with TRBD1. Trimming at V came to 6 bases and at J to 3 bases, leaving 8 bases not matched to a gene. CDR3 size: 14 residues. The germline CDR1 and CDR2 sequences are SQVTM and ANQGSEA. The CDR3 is CSVHSRTGDYGYTF. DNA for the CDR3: TGCAGCGTGCACTCCCGGACAGGGGACTATGGCTACACCTTC.

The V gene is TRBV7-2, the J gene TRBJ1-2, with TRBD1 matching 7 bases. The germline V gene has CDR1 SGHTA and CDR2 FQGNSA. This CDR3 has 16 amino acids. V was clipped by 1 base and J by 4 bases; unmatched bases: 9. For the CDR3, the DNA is TGTGCCAGCAGCTTAGGGGGGACACAGGGGATCTATGGCTACACCTTC. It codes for CASSLGGTQGIYGYTF. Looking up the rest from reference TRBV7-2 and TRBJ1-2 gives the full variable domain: GAGVSQSPSNKVTEKGKDVELRCDPISGHTALYWYRQSLGQGLEFLIYFQGNSAPDKSGLPSDRFSAERTGGSVSTLTIQRTQQEDSAVYLCASSLGGTQGIYGYTFGSGTRLTVV.

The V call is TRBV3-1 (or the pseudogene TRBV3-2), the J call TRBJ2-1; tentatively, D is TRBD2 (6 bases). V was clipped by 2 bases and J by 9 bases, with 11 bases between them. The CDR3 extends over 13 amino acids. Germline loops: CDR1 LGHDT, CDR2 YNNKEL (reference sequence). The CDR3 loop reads CASSQNSGGEQFF. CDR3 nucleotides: TGTGCCAGCAGCCAAAATAGCGGCGGTGAGCAGTTCTTC.

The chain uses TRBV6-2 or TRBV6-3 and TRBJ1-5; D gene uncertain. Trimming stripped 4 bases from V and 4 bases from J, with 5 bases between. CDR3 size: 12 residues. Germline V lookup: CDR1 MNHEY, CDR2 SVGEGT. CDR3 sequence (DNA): TGTGCCAGCAGTTGGGCGAATCAGCCCCAGCATTTT. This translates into CASSWANQPQHF.

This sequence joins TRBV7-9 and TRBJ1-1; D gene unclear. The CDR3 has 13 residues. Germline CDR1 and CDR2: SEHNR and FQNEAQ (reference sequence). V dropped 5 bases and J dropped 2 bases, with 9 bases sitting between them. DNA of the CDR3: TGTGCCAGCAGCAATTATCTTAACACTGAAGCTTTCTTT. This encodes CASSNYLNTEAFF.

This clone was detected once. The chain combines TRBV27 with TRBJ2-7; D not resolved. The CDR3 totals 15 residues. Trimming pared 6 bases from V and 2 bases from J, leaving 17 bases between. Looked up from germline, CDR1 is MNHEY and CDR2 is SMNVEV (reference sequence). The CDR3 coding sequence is TGTGCCAGCAGCCGGAATCCGGGTCCCCCCTACGAGCAGTACTTC. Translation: CASSRNPGPPYEQYF.

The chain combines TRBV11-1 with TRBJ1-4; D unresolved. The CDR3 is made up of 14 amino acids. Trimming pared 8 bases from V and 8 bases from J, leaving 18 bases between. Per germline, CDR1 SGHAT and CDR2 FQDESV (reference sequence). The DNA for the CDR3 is TGTGCCAGCGGCCGGGGTCAAGGGAACGAAAAACTGTTTTTT. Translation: CASGRGQGNEKLFF.

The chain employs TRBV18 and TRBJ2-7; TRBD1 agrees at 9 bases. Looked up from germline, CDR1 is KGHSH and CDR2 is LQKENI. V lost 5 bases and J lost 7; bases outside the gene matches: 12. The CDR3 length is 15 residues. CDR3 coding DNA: TGTGCCAGCTCATCCACAGGGGGCTTGTTGGAAGAGCAGTACTTC. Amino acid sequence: CASSSTGGLLEEQYF.

This CDR3 is CASSAGQGSPMNYGYTF. CDR3 coding DNA: TGTGCCAGCAGCGCCGGACAGGGTTCCCCGATGAACTATGGCTACACCTTC. The chain couples TRBV9 to TRBJ1-2; TRBD1 matches at 8 bases. The CDR3 consists of 17 residues. V shed 3 bases, J shed 2 bases, and the junction held 12 bases outside the gene matches. The V gene's germline CDR1 is SGDLS and CDR2 YYNGEE.

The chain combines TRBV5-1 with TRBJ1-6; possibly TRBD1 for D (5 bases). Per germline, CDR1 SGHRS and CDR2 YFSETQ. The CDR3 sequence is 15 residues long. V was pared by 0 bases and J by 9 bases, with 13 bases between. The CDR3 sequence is CASSLGGLGGSPLHF. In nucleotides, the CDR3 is TGCGCCAGCAGCTTGGGGGGACTTGGAGGTTCACCCCTCCACTTT. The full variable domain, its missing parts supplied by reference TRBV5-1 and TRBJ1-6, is KAGVTQTPRYLIKTRGQQVTLSCSPISGHRSVSWYQQTPGQGLQFLFEYFSETQRNKGNFPGRFSGRQFSNSRSEMNVSTLELGDSALYLCASSLGGLGGSPLHFGNGTRLTVT.

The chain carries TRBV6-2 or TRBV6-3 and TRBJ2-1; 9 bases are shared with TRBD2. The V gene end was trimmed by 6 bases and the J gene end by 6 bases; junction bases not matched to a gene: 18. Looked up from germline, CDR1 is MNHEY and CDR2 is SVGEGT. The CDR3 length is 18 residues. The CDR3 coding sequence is TGTGCCAGCAGCTTATTATTTGTAGGTAGCGGGAGAGGCAATGAGCAGTTCTTC. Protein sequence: CASSLLFVGSGRGNEQFF.

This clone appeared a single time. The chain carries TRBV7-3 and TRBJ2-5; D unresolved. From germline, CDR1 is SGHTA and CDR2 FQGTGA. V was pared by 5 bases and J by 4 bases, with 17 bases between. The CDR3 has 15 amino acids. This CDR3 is CASSIRLGPPETQYF. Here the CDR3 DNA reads TGTGCCAGCAGCATCCGACTTGGTCCTCCAGAGACCCAGTACTTC.

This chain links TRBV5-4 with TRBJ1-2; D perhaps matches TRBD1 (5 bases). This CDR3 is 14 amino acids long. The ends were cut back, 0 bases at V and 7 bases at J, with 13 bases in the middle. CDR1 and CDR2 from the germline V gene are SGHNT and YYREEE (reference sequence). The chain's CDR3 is CASSLEVRGGGYTF. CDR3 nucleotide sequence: TGTGCCAGCAGCTTGGAGGTCCGCGGGGGTGGCTACACCTTC.

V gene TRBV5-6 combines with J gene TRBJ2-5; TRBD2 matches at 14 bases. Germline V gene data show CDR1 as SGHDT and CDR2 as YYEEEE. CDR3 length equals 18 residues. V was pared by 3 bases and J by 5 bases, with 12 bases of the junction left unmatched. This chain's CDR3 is CASSSPTSGGAMSETQYF. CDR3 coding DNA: TGTGCCAGCAGCTCGCCGACTAGCGGGGGGGCGATGAGTGAGACCCAGTACTTC.